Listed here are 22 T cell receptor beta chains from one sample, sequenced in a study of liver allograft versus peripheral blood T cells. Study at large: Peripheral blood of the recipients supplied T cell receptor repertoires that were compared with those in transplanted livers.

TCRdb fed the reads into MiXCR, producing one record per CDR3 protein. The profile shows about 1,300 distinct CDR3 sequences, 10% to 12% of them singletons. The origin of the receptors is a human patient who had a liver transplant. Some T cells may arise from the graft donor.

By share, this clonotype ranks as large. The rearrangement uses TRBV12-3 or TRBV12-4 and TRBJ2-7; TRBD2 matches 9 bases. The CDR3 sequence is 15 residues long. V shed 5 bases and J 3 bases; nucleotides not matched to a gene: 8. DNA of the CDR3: TGTGCCAGCAGTGCCGGGACTAGCTCCCTCTACGAGCAGTACTTC. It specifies CASSAGTSSLYEQYF.

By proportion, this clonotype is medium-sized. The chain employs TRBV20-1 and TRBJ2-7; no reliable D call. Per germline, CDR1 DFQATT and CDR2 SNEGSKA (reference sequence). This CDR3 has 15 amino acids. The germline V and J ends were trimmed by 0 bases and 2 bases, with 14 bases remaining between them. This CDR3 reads CSARDLSRQAYEQYF. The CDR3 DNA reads TGCAGTGCTAGAGATCTCTCCAGGCAGGCCTACGAGCAGTACTTC.

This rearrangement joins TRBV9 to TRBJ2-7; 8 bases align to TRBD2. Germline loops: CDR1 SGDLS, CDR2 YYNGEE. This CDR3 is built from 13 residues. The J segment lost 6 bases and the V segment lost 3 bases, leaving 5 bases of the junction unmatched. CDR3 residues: CASSASGGGEQYF. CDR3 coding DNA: TGTGCCAGCAGCGCCTCGGGGGGGGGCGAGCAGTACTTC. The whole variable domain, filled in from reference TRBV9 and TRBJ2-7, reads DSGVTQTPKHLITATGQRVTLRCSPRSGDLSVYWYQQSLDQGLQFLIQYYNGEERAKGNILERFSAQQFPDLHSELNLSSLELGDSALYFCASSASGGGEQYFGPGTRLTVT.

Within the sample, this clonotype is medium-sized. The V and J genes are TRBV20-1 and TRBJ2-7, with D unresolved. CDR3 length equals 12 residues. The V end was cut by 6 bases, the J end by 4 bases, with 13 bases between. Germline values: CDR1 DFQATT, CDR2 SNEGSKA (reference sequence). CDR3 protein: CSALFIGYEQYF. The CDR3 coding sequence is TGCAGTGCGTTGTTTATTGGGTACGAGCAGTACTTC.

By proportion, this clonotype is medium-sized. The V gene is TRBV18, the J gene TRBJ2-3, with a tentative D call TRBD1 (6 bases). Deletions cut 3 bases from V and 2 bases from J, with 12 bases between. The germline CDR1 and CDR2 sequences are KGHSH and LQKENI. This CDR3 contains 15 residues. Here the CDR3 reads CASSPTGHTTDTQYF. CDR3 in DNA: TGTGCCAGCTCACCGACGGGACACACCACAGATACGCAGTATTTT.

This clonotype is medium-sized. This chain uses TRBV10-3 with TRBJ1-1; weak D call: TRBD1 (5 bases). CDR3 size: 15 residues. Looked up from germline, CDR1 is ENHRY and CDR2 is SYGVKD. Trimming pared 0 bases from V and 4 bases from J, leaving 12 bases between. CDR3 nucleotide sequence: TGTGCCATCAGTGAGTCGGGGGGACGGGGCACTGAAGCTTTCTTT. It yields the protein CAISESGGRGTEAFF.

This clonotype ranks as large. The DNA for the CDR3 is TGTGCCAGCCGGGACAGGGGGTTTGCTAATGAAAAACTGTTTTTT. As protein: CASRDRGFANEKLFF. This rearrangement joins TRBV19 to TRBJ1-4; 11 bases align to TRBD1. CDR1 and CDR2 from the germline V gene are LNHDA and SQIVND (reference sequence). After removal of 9 bases from V and 3 bases from J, the junction contained 6 bases not matched to a gene. This CDR3 comprises 15 residues.

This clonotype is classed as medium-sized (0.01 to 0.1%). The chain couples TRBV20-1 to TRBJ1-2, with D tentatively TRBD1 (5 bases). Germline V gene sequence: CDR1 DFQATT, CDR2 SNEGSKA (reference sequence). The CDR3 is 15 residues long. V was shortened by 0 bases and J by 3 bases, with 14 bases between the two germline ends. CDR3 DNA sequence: TGCAGTGCTAGAGACCTGCGGGGGAAAGACTATGGCTACACCTTC. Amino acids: CSARDLRGKDYGYTF.

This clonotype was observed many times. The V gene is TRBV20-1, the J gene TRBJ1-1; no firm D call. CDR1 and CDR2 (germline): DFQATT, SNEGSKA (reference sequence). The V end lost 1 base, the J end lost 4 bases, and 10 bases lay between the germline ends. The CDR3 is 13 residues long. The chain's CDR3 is CSARGGFGTEAFF. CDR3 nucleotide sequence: TGCAGTGCTAGAGGGGGTTTTGGCACTGAAGCTTTCTTT.

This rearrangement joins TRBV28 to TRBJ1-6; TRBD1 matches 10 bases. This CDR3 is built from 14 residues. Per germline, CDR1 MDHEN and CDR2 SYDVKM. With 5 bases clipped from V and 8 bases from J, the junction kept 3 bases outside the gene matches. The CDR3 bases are TGTGCCAGCAGTCGGGACAGGGGCTATTCACCCCTCCACTTT. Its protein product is CASSRDRGYSPLHF.

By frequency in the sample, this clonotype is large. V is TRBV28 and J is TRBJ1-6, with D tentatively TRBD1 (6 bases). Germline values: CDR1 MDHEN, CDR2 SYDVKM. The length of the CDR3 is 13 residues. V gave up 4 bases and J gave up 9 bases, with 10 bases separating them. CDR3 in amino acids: CASSWGHLSPLHF. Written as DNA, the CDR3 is TGTGCCAGCAGTTGGGGACATCTTTCACCCCTCCACTTT.

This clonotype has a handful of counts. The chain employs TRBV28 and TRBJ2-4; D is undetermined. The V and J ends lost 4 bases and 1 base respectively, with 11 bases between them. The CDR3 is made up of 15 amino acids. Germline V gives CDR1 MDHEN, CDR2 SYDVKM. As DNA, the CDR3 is TGTGCCAGCAGTTCACATAAATCCGCCAAAAACATTCAGTACTTC. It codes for CASSSHKSAKNIQYF.

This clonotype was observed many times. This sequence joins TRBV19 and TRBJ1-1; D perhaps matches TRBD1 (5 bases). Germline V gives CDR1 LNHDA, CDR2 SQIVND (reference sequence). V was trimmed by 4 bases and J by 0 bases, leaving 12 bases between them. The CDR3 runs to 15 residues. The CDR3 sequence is CASSKGFTVNTEAFF. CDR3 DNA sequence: TGTGCCAGTAGTAAGGGGTTCACAGTGAACACTGAAGCTTTCTTT.

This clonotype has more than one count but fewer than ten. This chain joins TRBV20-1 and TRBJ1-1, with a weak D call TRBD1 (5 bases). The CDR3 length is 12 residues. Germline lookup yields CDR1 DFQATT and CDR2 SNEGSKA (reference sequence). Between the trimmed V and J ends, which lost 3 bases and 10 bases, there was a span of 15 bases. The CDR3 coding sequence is TGCAGTGCTAGGGGGAGGGGCGAATTAGCTTTCTTT. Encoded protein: CSARGRGELAFF.

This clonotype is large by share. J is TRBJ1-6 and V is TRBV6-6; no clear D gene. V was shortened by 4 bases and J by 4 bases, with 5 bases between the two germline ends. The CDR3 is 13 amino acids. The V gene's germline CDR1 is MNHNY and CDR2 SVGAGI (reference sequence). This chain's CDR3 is CASSLGYNSPLHF. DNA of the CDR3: TGTGCCAGCAGTTTAGGATATAATTCACCCCTCCACTTT.

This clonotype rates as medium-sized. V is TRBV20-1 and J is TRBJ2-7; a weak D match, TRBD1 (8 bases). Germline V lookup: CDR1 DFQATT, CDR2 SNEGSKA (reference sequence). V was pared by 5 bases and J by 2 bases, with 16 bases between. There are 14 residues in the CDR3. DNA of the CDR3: TGCAGTGCTGGGGGAGGGACAGGTACCTACGAGCAGTACTTC. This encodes CSAGGGTGTYEQYF.

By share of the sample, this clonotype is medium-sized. The CDR3: CASSQSKETQYF. The CDR3 region has the DNA TGTGCCAGTAGCCAAAGTAAAGAGACCCAGTACTTC. The rearrangement links TRBV19 to TRBJ2-5; the D is unclear. Germline CDR1 and CDR2: LNHDA and SQIVND (reference sequence). The length of the CDR3 is 12 residues. V was pared by 6 bases and J by 3 bases, with 8 bases between. Based on the CDR3 plus reference TRBV19 and TRBJ2-5, the full variable domain is DGGITQSPKYLFRKEGQNVTLSCEQNLNHDAMYWYRQDPGQGLRLIYYSQIVNDFQKGDIAEGYSVSREKKESFPLTVTSAQKNPTAFYLCASSQSKETQYFGPGTRLLVL.

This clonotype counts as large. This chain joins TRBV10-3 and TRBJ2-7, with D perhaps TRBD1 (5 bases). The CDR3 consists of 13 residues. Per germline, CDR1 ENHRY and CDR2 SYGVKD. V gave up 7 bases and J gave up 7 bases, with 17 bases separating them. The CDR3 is CAIKSGNLEEQYF. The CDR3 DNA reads TGTGCCATCAAATCAGGGAATTTAGAAGAGCAGTACTTC.

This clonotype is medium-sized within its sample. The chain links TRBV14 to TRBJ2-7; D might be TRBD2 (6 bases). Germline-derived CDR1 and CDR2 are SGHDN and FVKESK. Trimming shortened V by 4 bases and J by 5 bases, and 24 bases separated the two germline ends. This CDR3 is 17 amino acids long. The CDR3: CASSPLASEGQTDEQYF. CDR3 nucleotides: TGTGCCAGCAGCCCGCTAGCGTCCGAGGGCCAGACCGACGAGCAGTACTTC.

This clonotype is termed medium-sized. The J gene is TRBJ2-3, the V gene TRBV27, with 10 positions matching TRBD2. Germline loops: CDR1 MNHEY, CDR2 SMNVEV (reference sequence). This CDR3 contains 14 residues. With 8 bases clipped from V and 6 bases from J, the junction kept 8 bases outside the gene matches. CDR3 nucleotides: TGTGCCAGCGGAAGCGGGAGGGCCCCCGATACGCAGTATTTT. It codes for CASGSGRAPDTQYF.

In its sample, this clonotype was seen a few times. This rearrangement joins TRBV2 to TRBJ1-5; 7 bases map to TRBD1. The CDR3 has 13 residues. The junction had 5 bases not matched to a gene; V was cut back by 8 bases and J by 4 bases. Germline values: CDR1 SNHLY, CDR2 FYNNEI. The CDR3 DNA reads TGTGCCAGCGACAGGGAGAGGAATCAGCCCCAGCATTTT. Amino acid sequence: CASDRERNQPQHF.

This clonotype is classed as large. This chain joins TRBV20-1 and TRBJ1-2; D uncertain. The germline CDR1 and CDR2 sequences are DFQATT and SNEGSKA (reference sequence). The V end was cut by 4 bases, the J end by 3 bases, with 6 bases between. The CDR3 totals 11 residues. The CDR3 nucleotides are TGCAGTGCTAAGGACCACTATGGCTACACCTTC. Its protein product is CSAKDHYGYTF.